The 21 T cell receptor beta chains reported below all come from one sample, sequenced in a study of cytomegalovirus exposure and HLA in healthy donors. The study ran its PCR with 60 Vbeta and 13 Jbeta primers. Profiling relied on immunoSEQ multiplex PCR, and the TCRdb table lists in-frame clones only, not all of them. The data contain under 200,000 clones, 65% to 80% of them seen just once; the ten biggest clones take up roughly 0.76%. The sequencing input was PBMCs. The receptor set was obtained from a woman in her 40s in good health and CMV-seronegative.

Comments on this clone: Distinct nucleotide sequences in the sample also encode this CDR3. V and J are TRBV7-9 and TRBJ2-7; 12 positions match TRBD1. The CDR3 loop spans 15 amino acids. Germline V CDR1 and CDR2: SEHNR, FQNEAQ (reference sequence). V dropped 0 bases and J dropped 7; count of bases not matched to a gene: 4. CDR3 sequence: CASSLAGQGAREQYF. The CDR3, as DNA: TGTGCCAGCAGCTTAGCGGGACAGGGGGCGCGGGAGCAGTACTTC. Using reference TRBV7-9 and TRBJ2-7 for the parts outside the CDR3, the full variable domain is DTGVSQNPRHKITKRGQNVTFRCDPISEHNRLYWYRQTLGQGPEFLTYFQNEAQLEKSRLLSDRFSAERPKGSFSTLEIQRTEQGDSAMYLCASSLAGQGAREQYFGPGTRLTVT.

This chain links TRBV10-3 with TRBJ2-2, with 9 bases fitting TRBD1. Germline loops: CDR1 ENHRY, CDR2 SYGVKD. Unmatched junction bases numbered 4, after V lost 4 bases and J lost 4 bases. The CDR3 is 15 residues long. In nucleotides, the CDR3 is TGTGCCATCAGTGCTCCGGGACAGGGCACCGGGGAGCTGTTTTTT. The encoded protein is CAISAPGQGTGELFF.

The chain joins TRBV28 to TRBJ1-3; TRBD1 aligns across 7 bases. The CDR3 is 14 residues long. Per the germline V gene, CDR1 is MDHEN and CDR2 is SYDVKM. J gave up 5 bases and V 5 bases, and 6 bases lay outside the gene matches. CDR3 sequence: CASSPQGVRNTIYF. The CDR3 DNA sequence: TGTGCCAGCAGTCCCCAGGGGGTCCGAAACACCATATATTTT.

The chain joins TRBV27 to TRBJ2-6; a possible D gene is TRBD2 (5 bases). CDR1 is MNHEY, CDR2 SMNVEV, per germline (reference sequence). Trimming removed 6 bases from V and 2 bases from J, with 14 bases in between. The CDR3 totals 16 residues. CDR3 DNA sequence: TGTGCCAGCAGGACTCGGGGTTTCCCTGGGGCCAACGTCCTGACTTTC. The encoded protein is CASRTRGFPGANVLTF.

The chain combines TRBV7-2 with TRBJ1-6; TRBD1 might be the D (6 bases). Germline V CDR1 and CDR2: SGHTA, FQGNSA. This CDR3 is built from 15 residues. V shed 2 bases and J shed 10 bases, with 15 bases lying between them. This chain's CDR3 is CASSLWGRGSSPLHF. Written as DNA, the CDR3 is TGTGCCAGCAGCTTATGGGGCAGGGGTAGCTCACCCCTCCACTTT.

The chain links TRBV6-1 to TRBJ1-3; the match to TRBD1 covers 7 bases. Losses at the gene ends were 3 bases for V and 0 bases for J; bases not matched to a gene: 2. Germline V gives CDR1 MNHNS, CDR2 SASEGT. CDR3 length equals 15 residues. The CDR3 DNA sequence: TGTGCCAGCAGTGAGGGGACAGTCTCTGGAAACACCATATATTTT. Encoded protein: CASSEGTVSGNTIYF.

About this clone: Compared with germline, one end of the junction differs, possibly owing to a read error. The chain joins TRBV2 to TRBJ1-1; possibly TRBD1 for D (5 bases). The V gene's germline CDR1 is SNHLY and CDR2 FYNNEI. The CDR3 has 15 amino acids. The CDR3 nucleotides read TGTGCCAGCGGAGATAATCCAGGGAGTGGGACTGAGGCTTTCTTT. Translated: CASGDNPGSGTEAFF.

This clone came up once. This chain uses TRBV19 with TRBJ2-7, with D possibly TRBD1 on 5 matching bases. This CDR3 is 13 amino acids long. From germline, CDR1 is LNHDA and CDR2 SQIVND (reference sequence). V lost 3 bases to trimming and J lost 3 bases, with 9 bases between them. The CDR3 nucleotides read TGTGCCAGTAGTATCTGGGGCCGCTACGAGCAGTACTTC. Translation gives CASSIWGRYEQYF.

This sequence joins TRBV7-6 and TRBJ1-1, with a weak D call TRBD1 (6 bases). Trimming took 3 bases from V and 3 from J, leaving 11 bases between them. Per the germline V gene, CDR1 is SGHVS and CDR2 is FNYEAQ. This CDR3 spans 14 amino acids. CDR3 sequence reads: CASSLQGLDTEAFF. The DNA of the CDR3 is TGTGCCAGCAGCTTGCAGGGGTTGGACACTGAAGCTTTCTTT.

This clone was found a few times. This chain's CDR3 is CASSGRTSHSYNEQFF. The CDR3 region has the DNA TGTGCCAGCAGCGGTCGGACTAGCCACTCCTACAATGAGCAGTTCTTC. The rearrangement uses TRBV9 and TRBJ2-1; 8 positions match TRBD2. V was pared by 3 bases and J by 0 bases, with 5 bases of the junction left unmatched. Germline V lookup: CDR1 SGDLS, CDR2 YYNGEE. This CDR3 is built from 16 residues.

The chain recombines TRBV10-3 with TRBJ1-5, with 9 positions matching TRBD1. This CDR3 has 14 residues. Germline CDR1 ENHRY, CDR2 SYGVKD. Trimming at V came to 10 bases and at J to 0 bases, leaving 4 bases not matched to a gene. The CDR3 sequence: CATNRGLSNQPQHF. In DNA, the CDR3 is TGTGCCACAAACAGGGGGCTTAGCAATCAGCCCCAGCATTTT.

Only one count was recorded for this clone. The chain couples TRBV7-2 to TRBJ2-7; 8 nucleotides match TRBD2. Germline CDR1 SGHTA, CDR2 FQGNSA. Losses at the gene ends were 2 bases for V and 0 bases for J; bases not matched to a gene: 3. The CDR3 runs to 15 residues. CDR3 nucleotide sequence: TGTGCCAGCAGCTTAAACAGCGGGAGCTCCTACGAGCAGTACTTC. This encodes CASSLNSGSSYEQYF.

The chain combines TRBV14 with TRBJ2-5; D unclear. Germline V gene lookup returns CDR1 SGHDN and CDR2 FVKESK. The CDR3 loop spans 15 amino acids. Trimming took off 0 bases at V and 11 bases at J, with 19 bases between the two ends. As DNA, the CDR3 is TGTGCCAGCAGCCAAGACATAAGCGACGGTTTGGAGCAGTACTTC. This gives the protein CASSQDISDGLEQYF.

This clone is a singleton in its sample. The rearrangement links TRBV11-3 to TRBJ2-2, with TRBD2 matching over 8 bases. The germline V gene encodes CDR1 SGHNT and CDR2 YENEEA. The length of the CDR3 is 17 residues. With V trimmed by 4 bases and J by 1 base, 8 bases remained unmatched. CDR3 loop: CASSSRAGTRNTGELFF. CDR3 bases: TGTGCCAGCAGCTCACGGGCCGGGACTAGGAACACCGGGGAGCTGTTTTTT.

The chain has TRBV30 and TRBJ1-4; 7 bases map to TRBD1. This CDR3 is 14 amino acids long. The germline CDR1 and CDR2 sequences are GTSNPN and SVGIG (reference sequence). V dropped 3 bases and J dropped 6; count of bases not matched to a gene: 7. The CDR3: CAWSAGGSDEKLFF. The CDR3 coding sequence is TGTGCCTGGAGCGCAGGGGGTTCGGATGAAAAACTGTTTTTT.

This clone was counted ten times or more. The chain uses TRBV10-1 and TRBJ1-4, with 7 bases lining up with TRBD1. The V gene's germline CDR1 is WNHNN and CDR2 SYGVQD (reference sequence). The CDR3 is 15 amino acids. The V gene end was trimmed by 0 bases and the J gene end by 8 bases; junction bases not matched to a gene: 6. The CDR3 DNA is TGCGCCAGCAGTGAGTCGACAGGGCAAGGCGAAAAACTGTTTTTT. Residues: CASSESTGQGEKLFF.

The V call is TRBV7-9, the J call TRBJ1-3; D is uncertain. There are 16 residues in the CDR3. Germline values: CDR1 SEHNR, CDR2 FQNEAQ (reference sequence). V lost 2 bases and J lost 0, with 11 bases in between. The CDR3 DNA reads as TGTGCCAGCAGCTTATATAGTCTCCTCTCTGGAAACACCATATATTTT. Translating gives CASSLYSLLSGNTIYF.

This chain uses TRBV4-1 with TRBJ2-1, with 9 bases that match TRBD1. The J segment lost 6 bases and the V segment lost 4 bases, leaving 13 bases of the junction unmatched. The CDR3 runs to 17 residues. The germline V gene encodes CDR1 MGHRA and CDR2 YSYEKL. The DNA of the CDR3 is TGCGCCAGCAGCCGTCAACCGGGACAGGGTCGAAGCAATGAGCAGTTCTTC. Amino acid sequence: CASSRQPGQGRSNEQFF.

This clone was recorded a few times. The chain uses TRBV4-1 and TRBJ1-4; D remains ambiguous. Germline CDR1 MGHRA, CDR2 YSYEKL. CDR3 length: 15 residues. V was cut by 0 bases and J by 2 bases, with 7 bases left in between. The chain's CDR3 is CASSQDMSTNEKLFF. CDR3 DNA sequence: TGCGCCAGCAGCCAAGACATGTCCACTAATGAAAAACTGTTTTTT.

The chain carries TRBV4-1 and TRBJ1-4, with D perhaps matching TRBD1 (6 bases). Per germline, CDR1 MGHRA and CDR2 YSYEKL. The CDR3 is made up of 17 amino acids. Trimming left V 5 bases short and J 3 bases short, with 19 bases between. The CDR3 DNA follows: TGCGCCAGCAGCAGGGGGACGGGTTTTGCGGCTAATGAAAAACTGTTTTTT. As protein: CASSRGTGFAANEKLFF.

About this clone itself: The DNA is left out, because the CDR3 cannot be placed on it with certainty; the CDR3 is given as TCRdb lists it. This chain joins TRBV6-5 and TRBJ1-3; the listed D gene, TRBD1, was not tested against the DNA. Per the germline V gene, CDR1 is MNHEY and CDR2 is SVGAGI. The CDR3 is 16 amino acids in total, end residues counted. CDR3 loop: CASSYSVAVSGNTIYF.